The clone carrying this T cell receptor beta chain was observed a few times. The antigen remains undetermined. This sample stems from a study of lymphopenia after photon versus proton radiotherapy. General study findings and limits: Relative stability marked proton patients; photon patients lost diversity and naive cells.

Profiling relied on immunoSEQ multiplex PCR, and the TCRdb table lists in-frame clones only, not all of them. The top ten hold approximately 50% of the sample, which has 25,000 to 30,000 clones, about 86% seen once. Germline CDR1 and CDR2: MGHRA and YSYEKL. The trim removed 1 base at V and 6 bases at J, leaving 4 bases unmatched. The CDR3 is 14 amino acids. This TCR came from a woman aged 55-69 years with cholangiocarcinoma. Some clones in this sample may be carry-over from other donors' samples. Sample: peripheral blood, taken from a patient treated with proton-based radiotherapy. The V call is TRBV4-1, the J call TRBJ1-2; 8 bases map to TRBD1. The CDR3 is CASSQADRANGYTF. The CDR3 DNA is TGCGCCAGCAGCCAAGCGGACAGGGCGAATGGCTACACCTTC.